The sequence of this T cell receptor beta chain was determined in a study of regulatory T cells in long-lasting Graves disease. Specified time point: newly diagnosed GD, antithyroid drugs for less than 3 months. Construction of the TCR library relied on RNA isolated from PBMCs. HTBI primers from iRepertoire and Arm-PCR of CDR3 regions yielded the TCR beta libraries. TCRdb fed the multiplex PCR reads into MiXCR, producing one record per CDR3 protein. The top ten hold 18% of the sample, which has 500,000 to 700,000 distinct CDR3 sequences, 16% seen once. In this sample, this clonotype turned up a few times. The CDR3 is 14 amino acids. Germline CDR1 is GTSNPN and CDR2 is SVGIG (reference sequence). J was trimmed by 5 bases and V by 3 bases; bases with no gene match: 6. This same sample was also taken into another study, of T cells in Graves' hyperthyroidism and ophthalmopathy. That study reports: In the first-round RT-PCR of the TCR CDR3, the HTBI primer set was used. Among thyroid clonotypes expanded above 0.001, most also appeared in blood.

The TCR originated in a woman aged 30 to 39 with Graves disease. The sample was peripheral blood mononuclear cells (PBMCs), taken at new diagnosis, from a patient treated with antithyroid drugs. The chain has TRBV30 and TRBJ2-7, with TRBD2 matching 11 bases. CDR3 in DNA: TGTGCCTGGAGAATAGCGGGAGGGTCCCACGAGCAGTACTTC. Amino acid sequence: CAWRIAGGSHEQYF.